This TCR beta chain came from a study of CD8 T cells in Susac syndrome. Random hexamers were used to reverse transcribe an amount of about 0.45 to 1 ug RNA. The amplification used immunoSEQ multiplex PCR on TCR beta CDR3; it spanned 54 Vbeta and 13 Jbeta. TCRdb re-analysed the immunoSEQ multiplex PCR reads in MiXCR, keeping a single row per CDR3 protein. The sample contains some 120,000 distinct CDR3 sequences, about nine tenths of which appear only once. The sequenced target, TCR beta, came from blood CD8+ and CD4+ T cells. It was negative isolation that provided the CD8+ and CD4+ T cells, whereas TEMRA cells were enriched by FACS. Germline CDR1 is LGHNA and CDR2 is YNFKEQ. The CDR3 is made up of 13 amino acids. V lost 4 bases to trimming and J lost 7 bases; unmatched junction nucleotides: 4. General study points: That the number of individuals in its TCR sequencing and HLA analysis was relatively small was acknowledged by the study.

A word on this clonotype: Its antigen is unknown.

The chain combines TRBV4-2 with TRBJ2-5; 9 bases align to TRBD2. Sequenced: CD4+ T cells from PBMCs. The clonotype comes from a human donor in good health. CDR3 in amino acids: CASSREREATQYF. CDR3 DNA sequence: TGTGCCAGCAGCCGGGAGCGGGAGGCGACCCAGTACTTC.